This T cell receptor beta chain was captured by sequencing in a study of human T cells and chemical hapten exposure. Study-wide context: How much TCR each sample yielded varied, mostly because pooled library volumes differed slightly.

In its sample, this clonotype was seen a few times. RNA extraction used unfractionated whole blood as the source of total RNA. The library attached unique molecular identifiers to individual cDNA molecules. Methods used by the authors: There were a median of roughly 100,000 TCRs per sample, with a range from roughly 20,000 to 700,000. TCRdb analysed the 5' RACE reads with MiXCR anew, one entry per CDR3 protein. The V and J calls follow TCRdb's processing rather than the paper's. The sample holds 110,000 or so distinct CDR3 sequences, 15% to 20% seen once. Germline CDR1 SGHRS, CDR2 YFSETQ. The CDR3 consists of 13 residues. Unmatched junction bases numbered 1, after V lost 2 bases and J lost 3 bases.

V is TRBV5-1 and J is TRBJ1-2, with 7 bases fitting TRBD1. The sequence derives from a human donor in good health. The CDR3 sequence is CASSFDRDYGYTF. CDR3 DNA: TGCGCCAGCAGCTTCGACAGGGACTATGGCTACACCTTC.